This TCR beta chain is from a study of blood T cells in healthy people across ages. The study, taken as a whole, reports: As age increased, TCR beta diversity per million T cells fell in a roughly linear fashion.

The second PCR ran roughly 7 to 12 cycles with a sample-barcoded 5' primer and J-beta primers. TCRdb independently ran MiXCR on the 5' RACE reads; one entry per CDR3 protein. The top ten hold roughly 14% of the sample, which has about a million distinct CDR3 sequences, around two fifths seen once. CDR1 is SGHTA and CDR2 is FQGNSA in the germline V gene. Trimming shortened V by 5 bases and J by 2 bases, and 13 bases separated the two germline ends. The CDR3 sequence is 15 residues long. This clonotype was counted only a few times. Its specificity is unknown. Sequenced sample: blood. The gene calls are TRBV7-2 and TRBJ2-1; perhaps TRBD2 as D (6 bases). The sequence derives from a man aged 18-30 years in good health. Written as DNA, the CDR3 is TGTGCCAGCAGCCCGGTGGCGGGGACCTACAATGAGCAGTTCTTC. Encoded protein: CASSPVAGTYNEQFF.